One and the same sample provided the 14 T cell receptor beta chains below, sequenced in a study of response to subunit inactivated influenza vaccine (dated by TCRdb to about 2018). The library was generated by RT-PCR. The sequencer was an Illumina HiSeq 2500. TCRdb reworked the public reads: Q25 trimming with fastp, MiXCR clone assembly, productive beta chains retained. Each record represents a unique CDR3 protein, reported with the most common genes and DNA among its rows. This sample holds some 300,000 distinct CDR3 sequences; about 20% were observed only once. The top ten constitute about a tenth of the sample. Sequenced here: PBMCs from blood, sampled about 20 months after vaccination. The receptors were gathered from a man between 50 and 75 years old who received an inactivated influenza vaccine. Donor details come from another sample of the same person, matched by shared clones.

The chain recombines TRBV11-2 with TRBJ2-1; 14 bases match TRBD2. The ends lost 1 base at V and 9 bases at J; junction bases unmatched: 5. Per germline, CDR1 SGHAT and CDR2 FQNNGV. The CDR3 spans 16 residues. The CDR3 loop is CASSLAGLAGAGEQFF. In nucleotides, the CDR3 is TGTGCCAGCAGCTTAGCGGGACTAGCGGGAGCCGGTGAGCAGTTCTTC.

This clonotype was observed a few times. This chain joins TRBV5-4 and TRBJ2-1, with D possibly matching TRBD1 (6 bases). This CDR3 has 15 amino acids. Germline V gene data show CDR1 as SGHNT and CDR2 as YYREEE (reference sequence). The ends were cut back, 4 bases at V and 7 bases at J, with 18 bases in the middle. DNA of the CDR3: TGTGCCAGCAGCAGTACAGCGGTGGGGACAAATGAGCAGTTCTTC. Protein: CASSSTAVGTNEQFF.

The V gene is TRBV4-2, the J gene TRBJ2-2, with 12 nucleotides matching TRBD2. Per the germline V gene, CDR1 is LGHNA and CDR2 is YNFKEQ. The ends lost 2 bases at V and 3 bases at J; junction bases unmatched: 4. The CDR3 is made up of 17 amino acids. The CDR3 region is CASSQLAGGPDTGELFF. The CDR3 nucleotides read TGTGCCAGCAGCCAACTAGCGGGAGGGCCAGACACCGGGGAGCTGTTTTTT.

The chain combines TRBV6-1 with TRBJ1-5; D is ambiguous. Trimming took 6 bases from V and 3 from J, leaving 12 bases between them. This CDR3 contains 14 residues. CDR1 is MNHNS and CDR2 is SASEGT in the germline V gene. The CDR3 region has the DNA TGTGCCAGCAGGTTGGACGGTACCAATCAGCCCCAGCATTTT. As protein: CASRLDGTNQPQHF.

In its sample, this clonotype was seen a few times. The V and J genes are TRBV6-1 and TRBJ2-1, with 8 bases fitting TRBD2. V trimming: 7 bases; J trimming: 0 bases; junction bases outside the gene matches: 5. The CDR3 is 15 amino acids. CDR1 is MNHNS and CDR2 is SASEGT in the germline V gene. The CDR3 sequence: CASTSGGNSYNEQFF. CDR3 nucleotide sequence: TGTGCCAGCACCTCGGGGGGGAACTCCTACAATGAGCAGTTCTTC.

This clonotype showed up just a few times. The chain has TRBV20-1 and TRBJ1-2; D is possibly TRBD1 (6 bases). The V gene lost 6 bases and the J gene lost 4 bases, with 15 bases spanning the gap. CDR3 length: 13 residues. Per germline, CDR1 DFQATT and CDR2 SNEGSKA (reference sequence). The CDR3 region is CSANRERAYGYTF. For the CDR3, the DNA is TGCAGTGCAAACAGGGAACGGGCCTATGGCTACACCTTC.

This chain uses TRBV5-1 with TRBJ1-1; maybe TRBD1 (5 bases). Germline-derived CDR1 and CDR2 are SGHRS and YFSETQ. This CDR3 comprises 15 residues. V was shortened by 4 bases and J by 6 bases, with 19 bases between the two germline ends. The CDR3 sequence is CASSLGFEGLSEAFF. The CDR3 region has the DNA TGCGCCAGCAGCCTCGGGTTCGAGGGGCTTTCTGAAGCTTTCTTT.

This rearrangement joins TRBV5-1 to TRBJ2-1; D may be TRBD1 (6 bases). Looked up from germline, CDR1 is SGHRS and CDR2 is YFSETQ. The CDR3 covers 14 residues. V was shortened by 7 bases and J by 0 bases, with 11 bases between the two germline ends. The CDR3, as DNA: TGCGCCAGCGCGGCGGACAGCTCCTACAATGAGCAGTTCTTC. Translating gives CASAADSSYNEQFF. Filled out from reference TRBV5-1 and TRBJ2-1, the complete variable domain reads KAGVTQTPRYLIKTRGQQVTLSCSPISGHRSVSWYQQTPGQGLQFLFEYFSETQRNKGNFPGRFSGRQFSNSRSEMNVSTLELGDSALYLCASAADSSYNEQFFGPGTRLTVL.

The chain uses TRBV6-1 and TRBJ1-2; no firm D call. The germline V gene has CDR1 MNHNS and CDR2 SASEGT. V was pared by 7 bases and J by 4 bases, with 13 bases between. CDR3 length equals 13 residues. CDR3 bases: TGTGCCAGCAAAACGGATCTGGGCTATGGCTACACCTTC. The encoded protein is CASKTDLGYGYTF.

This clonotype has just a few counts. The rearrangement links TRBV27 to TRBJ1-6, with TRBD1 matching over 10 bases. V lost 4 bases, J lost 9 bases, and 6 bases stayed unmatched. The germline gives CDR1 MNHEY, CDR2 SMNVEV (reference sequence). The CDR3 loop spans 15 amino acids. CDR3 coding DNA: TGTGCCAGCAGTTCGGGACAGGGGTATGGTTCACCCCTCCACTTT. Encoded protein: CASSSGQGYGSPLHF.

This clonotype was detected only a few times. The genes are TRBV7-8 and TRBJ1-1, with D tentatively TRBD1 (5 bases). There are 13 residues in the CDR3. Trimming removed 5 bases at V and 7 bases at J, with 14 bases between. Germline V CDR1 and CDR2: SGHVS, FQNEAQ. DNA for the CDR3: TGTGCCAGCAGCACAAGACAGACCCTTGAAGCTTTCTTT. This translates into CASSTRQTLEAFF.

This chain connects TRBV6-2 or TRBV6-3 to TRBJ1-2; D unclear. V gave up 7 bases and J gave up 1 base, with 16 bases separating them. The CDR3 length is 15 residues. Germline values: CDR1 MNHEY, CDR2 SVGEGT. CDR3: CASNTRTRDNYGYTF. The CDR3 nucleotides are TGTGCCAGCAACACCCGGACCCGAGATAACTATGGCTACACCTTC.

The chain carries TRBV12-3 or TRBV12-4 and TRBJ1-2, with a weak D call TRBD1 (5 bases). V lost 2 bases and J 5 bases, leaving 12 bases between the germline ends. The CDR3 totals 14 residues. The DNA for the CDR3 is TGTGCCAGCAGTTTAAACGAGGGGCCGTATGGCTACACCTTC. Translating gives CASSLNEGPYGYTF.

This clonotype was detected ten times or more. V is TRBV12-3 or TRBV12-4 and J is TRBJ1-1, with TRBD1 matching over 7 bases. The V segment lost 5 bases and the J segment 4 bases; nucleotides outside the gene matches: 7. This CDR3 region has 14 residues. The CDR3 protein is CASSPHRGGTEAFF. In DNA, the CDR3 is TGTGCCAGCAGTCCCCACAGGGGAGGCACTGAAGCTTTCTTT.